This T cell receptor (beta chain) was sequenced in a study of metastatic and nonmetastatic thyroid tumors (dated by TCRdb to between 2020 and 2021). Regarding the study in general: The researchers compared repertoires between peripheral blood samples and tumor or nodule tissue samples from patients with malignant or benign thyroid disease.

A note on this clone: The target of this receptor is not known. Base qualities are not recorded, but no much larger clone differs from it by a single base.

Libraries were constructed by PCR. The instrument was an Illumina HiSeq 4000. High-throughput sequencing was used to profile the TCR beta-chain CDR3 region of every patient. For the original study's pipeline: CDR3 differences across clinicopathological groups were used to build a classifier for discriminating distant-metastatic papillary thyroid cancer patients. The Shannon index was used to assess repertoire diversity, and the Morisita-Horn index was used to assess tumor-blood repertoire similarity. Through fastp at Q25 and MiXCR, TCRdb rebuilt clones from the public reads, retaining in-frame beta chains. The V and J calls come from TCRdb's annotation, not from the publication. A total of fewer than 35,000 clones appear in this sample, almost 30% of them only once. The top ten constitute approximately 30% of the sample. No patient had received any treatment before thyroid surgery. The study retrospectively analysed patient clinical samples collected from about 2011 to 2018 using T-cell receptor beta sequencing.

Beyond this particular receptor, the publication reports: TCR beta diversity was reported as significantly higher in malignant tumors than in benign nodules, in both blood and tumor samples.

V is pruned by 3 bases and J by 9 bases, leaving 9 bases of the junction without a gene match. From cysteine to phenylalanine, the CDR3 is 14 amino acids long. Only the CDR3 DNA stays, 42 bases, in frame from base 1. This TCR derives from a female donor with papillary thyroid cancer or a benign thyroid nodule (not recorded which). Some clones in this sample may be carry-over from other donors' samples. What was sequenced was blood. The receptor chain draws on TRBV12-3 or TRBV12-4 and TRBJ2-5; TRBD1 aligns with 8 central bases. CDR3 protein: CASSFPGGKGAQYF. At the DNA level, the sequence is TGTGCCAGCAGTTTTCCAGGGGGCAAGGGGGCCCAGTACTTC.